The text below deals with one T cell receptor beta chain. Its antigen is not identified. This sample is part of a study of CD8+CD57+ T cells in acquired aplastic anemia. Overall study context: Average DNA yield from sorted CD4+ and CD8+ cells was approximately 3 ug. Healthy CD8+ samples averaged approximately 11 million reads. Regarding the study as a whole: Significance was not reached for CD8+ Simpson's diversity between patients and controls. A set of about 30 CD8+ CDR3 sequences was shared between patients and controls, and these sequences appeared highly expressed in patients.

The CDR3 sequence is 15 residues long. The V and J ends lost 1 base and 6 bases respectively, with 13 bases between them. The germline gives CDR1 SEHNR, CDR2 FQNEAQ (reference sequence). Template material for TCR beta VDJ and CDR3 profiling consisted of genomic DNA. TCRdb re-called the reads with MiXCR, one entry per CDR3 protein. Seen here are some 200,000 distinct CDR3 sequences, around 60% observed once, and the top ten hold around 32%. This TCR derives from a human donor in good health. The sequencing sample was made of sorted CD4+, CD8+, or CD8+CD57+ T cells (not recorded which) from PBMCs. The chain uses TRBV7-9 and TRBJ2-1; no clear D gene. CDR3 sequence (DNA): TGTGCCAGCAGCTTAGGTTGGCTCGATGGCAATGAGCAGTTCTTC. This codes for CASSLGWLDGNEQFF.